A single sample gave rise to the 22 T cell receptor beta chains below, sequenced in a study of T-cell memory formation after mild COVID-19. From the 5' RACE reads, TCRdb called clonotypes with MiXCR, one entry per CDR3 protein. The sample shows fewer than 250,000 distinct CDR3 sequences, approximately 16% of them seen only once. Sequenced material: PBMCs or a T cell subset sorted from them (not recorded which). The receptors shown here come from an adult woman who had mild COVID-19 (a few samples of this study predate the infection). Cell type and time point are not known.

This chain connects TRBV4-2 to TRBJ2-5, with D perhaps being TRBD1 or TRBD2 (5 bases each). From germline, CDR1 is LGHNA and CDR2 YNFKEQ. The CDR3 sequence is 17 residues long. Trimming cost V 0 bases and J 4 bases, with 18 bases left between them. The CDR3 nucleotides read TGTGCCAGCAGCCAAGATCTCGGACAAGGGGCGGGAGAGACCCAGTACTTC. Its protein is CASSQDLGQGAGETQYF.

Many counts were recorded for this clonotype. The chain carries TRBV20-1 and TRBJ2-3; the match to TRBD1 covers 8 bases. This CDR3 has 15 residues. Trimming at V came to 4 bases and at J to 5 bases, leaving 11 bases not matched to a gene. Germline V gene data show CDR1 as DFQATT and CDR2 as SNEGSKA (reference sequence). CDR3 in DNA: TGCAGTGCTACGATGACAGGGGCGAGGGGAGATACGCAGTATTTT. This translates into CSATMTGARGDTQYF.

This chain connects TRBV5-1 to TRBJ2-6; D call uncertain. In germline, CDR1 is SGHRS, CDR2 YFSETQ. The CDR3 spans 8 residues. V dropped 4 bases and J dropped 14 bases, with 1 base sitting between them. CDR3: CASSLLTF. The DNA for the CDR3 is TGCGCCAGCAGCCTCCTGACTTTC.

CDR3: CASSRRGSNQPQHF. CDR3 bases: TGTGCCAGCAGCCGCAGGGGTAGCAATCAGCCCCAGCATTTT. The rearrangement uses TRBV12-3 or TRBV12-4 and TRBJ1-5; D may be TRBD1 (6 bases). V lost 6 bases and J lost 0, with 9 bases in between. The CDR3 contains 14 residues.

V usage is TRBV5-1 and J usage is TRBJ2-2, with 9 bases fitting TRBD1. Germline trimming cut 4 bases from V and 5 bases from J; bases unmatched to any gene: 12. This CDR3 spans 17 amino acids. CDR1 and CDR2 (germline): SGHRS, YFSETQ. The CDR3 DNA sequence: TGCGCCAGCAGCCGTGCAGGCGGGACAGGGAATACCGGGGAGCTGTTTTTT. Translating gives CASSRAGGTGNTGELFF.

The CDR3 region has the DNA TGTGCCAGCAGCTTAGGATCTAGCGGGGGCGGGAACACGCAGTATTTT. Translation gives CASSLGSSGGGNTQYF. The chain combines TRBV7-2 with TRBJ2-3; 10 bases align to TRBD2. The CDR3 runs to 16 residues. V trimming: 1 base; J trimming: 9 bases; junction bases outside the gene matches: 10. Germline lookup yields CDR1 SGHTA and CDR2 FQGNSA.

Only a few counts were recorded for this clonotype. The chain employs TRBV7-6 and TRBJ1-1; D uncertain. The CDR3 has 15 amino acids. From germline, CDR1 is SGHVS and CDR2 FNYEAQ. The V end was cut by 5 bases, the J end by 0 bases, with 13 bases between. Written as DNA, the CDR3 is TGTGCCAGCAGCCCTTCTGTGGGGATGAACACTGAAGCTTTCTTT. Amino acids: CASSPSVGMNTEAFF.

This clonotype occurred a few times. The chain is built from TRBV7-2 and TRBJ2-1; 8 positions match TRBD2. The length of the CDR3 is 15 residues. The V gene end was trimmed by 3 bases and the J gene end by 0 bases; junction bases not matched to a gene: 1. Germline loops: CDR1 SGHTA, CDR2 FQGNSA. In DNA form, the CDR3 reads TGTGCCAGCAGCTTTAGCGGGGACTCCTACAATGAGCAGTTCTTC. Its protein is CASSFSGDSYNEQFF.

This clonotype came up a few times. CDR3 DNA sequence: TGTGCCAGCAGCTTAGACAGGGGGCAAGGCTATGGCTACACCTTC. It yields the protein CASSLDRGQGYGYTF. J is TRBJ1-2 and V is TRBV7-9; 9 positions agree with TRBD1. Germline trimming cut 1 base from V and 4 bases from J; bases unmatched to any gene: 4. In germline, CDR1 is SEHNR, CDR2 FQNEAQ (reference sequence). This CDR3 comprises 15 residues.

This clonotype was counted only a few times. The chain joins TRBV24-1 to TRBJ1-1, with D possibly matching TRBD1 (6 bases). The CDR3 spans 14 residues. Trimming stripped 3 bases from V and 4 bases from J, with 11 bases between. The germline CDR1 and CDR2 sequences are KGHDR and SFDVKD. CDR3 nucleotides: TGTGCCACCAGTGATCCGACAGGCCTCACTGAAGCTTTCTTT. Translation gives CATSDPTGLTEAFF.

This chain links TRBV24-1 with TRBJ2-7; D remains unclear. Germline loops: CDR1 KGHDR, CDR2 SFDVKD. The CDR3 sequence is 16 residues long. V dropped 9 bases and J dropped 0 bases, with 20 bases sitting between them. The CDR3 region has the DNA TGTGCCACCGAGCATACTGGGCAGCTTATCTCCTACGAGCAGTACTTC. Its translation: CATEHTGQLISYEQYF.

The table lists this clonotype with a few counts. The rearrangement uses TRBV6-2 or TRBV6-3 and TRBJ1-1; 7 nucleotides line up with TRBD1. In germline, CDR1 is MNHEY, CDR2 SVGEGT. V shed 5 bases and J 8 bases; nucleotides not matched to a gene: 5. This CDR3 has 12 amino acids. The CDR3 loop is CASSTWTGEAFF. CDR3 coding DNA: TGTGCCAGCAGTACTTGGACAGGCGAAGCTTTCTTT.

This clonotype came up many times. The chain employs TRBV24-1 and TRBJ1-5; D is unclear. V was shortened by 1 base and J by 2 bases, with 5 bases between the two germline ends. Germline V gene data show CDR1 as KGHDR and CDR2 as SFDVKD. The CDR3 sequence is 14 residues long. DNA for the CDR3: TGTGCCACCAGTGATTTCGCTGGCAATCAGCCCCAGCATTTT. Protein product: CATSDFAGNQPQHF.

This clonotype appeared a few times. The chain carries TRBV5-1 and TRBJ2-3; D gene ambiguous. This CDR3 is built from 13 residues. V was shortened by 3 bases and J by 3 bases, with 8 bases between the two germline ends. From germline, CDR1 is SGHRS and CDR2 YFSETQ. The chain's CDR3 is CASSSVETDTQYF. The CDR3 DNA sequence: TGCGCCAGCAGCTCGGTTGAGACAGATACGCAGTATTTT.

The genes are TRBV9 and TRBJ2-7; D unclear. Per the germline V gene, CDR1 is SGDLS and CDR2 is YYNGEE. V lost 4 bases and J 3 bases, leaving 11 bases between the germline ends. CDR3 size: 13 residues. This CDR3 reads CASSLRYDYEQYF. The DNA of the CDR3 is TGTGCCAGCAGCCTCCGTTACGACTACGAGCAGTACTTC.

This clonotype was counted many times. This rearrangement joins TRBV12-3 or TRBV12-4 to TRBJ2-3, with D perhaps TRBD2 (6 bases). The CDR3 has 15 residues. Trimming left V 7 bases short and J 1 base short, with 15 bases between. The CDR3: CASNPGDSGTDTQYF. For the CDR3, the DNA is TGTGCCAGCAACCCGGGGGACTCCGGCACAGATACGCAGTATTTT.

V usage is TRBV7-2 and J usage is TRBJ1-1; D is possibly TRBD1 (5 bases). The CDR3 is 17 amino acids. Between the trimmed V and J ends, which lost 1 base and 1 base, there was a span of 16 bases. CDR1 is SGHTA and CDR2 is FQGNSA in the germline V gene. For the CDR3, the DNA is TGTGCCAGCAGCTTAGAACGACCAGACAGACGGAACACTGAAGCTTTCTTT. It yields the protein CASSLERPDRRNTEAFF.

This clonotype appeared many times. The chain is built from TRBV7-3 and TRBJ2-5; 8 bases match TRBD2. With 8 bases clipped from V and 2 bases from J, the junction kept 4 bases outside the gene matches. The CDR3 totals 13 residues. Germline assignment: CDR1 SGHTA and CDR2 FQGTGA. CDR3 bases: TGTGCCAGCGGAGCGGGAGTTCAAGAGACCCAGTACTTC. As protein: CASGAGVQETQYF.

In its sample, this clonotype was seen a few times. The chain links TRBV12-3 or TRBV12-4 to TRBJ1-5; D may be TRBD1 (5 bases). Trimming removed 6 bases at V and 7 bases at J, with 10 bases between. The CDR3 length is 12 residues. CDR3 amino acids: CASRGDLQPQHF. CDR3 DNA: TGTGCCAGCAGGGGGGATCTCCAGCCCCAGCATTTT.

A few counts support this clonotype. The chain is built from TRBV6-1 and TRBJ2-5; D call uncertain. The CDR3 sequence is 13 residues long. Germline CDR1 MNHNS, CDR2 SASEGT. V was trimmed by 7 bases and J by 4 bases, leaving 13 bases between them. CDR3 coding DNA: TGTGCCAGCACTCGCCGAGTCGGAGAGACCCAGTACTTC. It is translated as CASTRRVGETQYF.

The chain is built from TRBV20-1 and TRBJ2-1; the D gene is possibly TRBD2 (5 bases). This CDR3 contains 12 residues. Germline CDR1 is DFQATT and CDR2 is SNEGSKA (reference sequence). The ends were cut back, 5 bases at V and 12 bases at J, with 17 bases in the middle. CDR3 region: CSASPAGRGQFF. Here the CDR3 DNA reads TGCAGTGCTTCGCCCGCGGGTCGAGGGCAGTTCTTC.

The rearrangement uses TRBV6-1 and TRBJ2-1; 14 bases match TRBD2. This CDR3 is built from 17 residues. Germline assignment: CDR1 MNHNS and CDR2 SASEGT. Trimming at V came to 7 bases and at J to 5 bases, leaving 10 bases not matched to a gene. CDR3 amino acids: CASTFGLAGGPHNEQFF. The CDR3 region has the DNA TGTGCCAGCACCTTCGGACTAGCGGGAGGACCCCACAATGAGCAGTTCTTC.